These 20 T cell receptor beta chains originate from one sample sequenced in a study of T cell changes during pregnancy in multiple sclerosis. The repertoire was sequenced with immunoSEQ multiplex PCR; TCRdb's copy has only in-frame clones and lacks some. The sample carries about 57,000 clones, 93% recorded once. The sequencing used peripheral blood, collected after pregnancy. These receptors came from a female donor with multiple sclerosis, enrolled in a pregnancy study.

J is TRBJ2-2 and V is TRBV7-9; 8 bases map to TRBD2. The CDR3 contains 13 residues. Germline V lookup: CDR1 SEHNR, CDR2 FQNEAQ (reference sequence). Losses at the gene ends were 7 bases for V and 6 bases for J; bases not matched to a gene: 4. The CDR3 protein is CASILSGAGELFF. The CDR3 DNA sequence: TGTGCCAGCATCCTTAGCGGGGCCGGGGAGCTGTTTTTT. Using reference TRBV7-9 and TRBJ2-2 for the parts outside the CDR3, the full variable domain is DTGVSQNPRHKITKRGQNVTFRCDPISEHNRLYWYRQTLGQGPEFLTYFQNEAQLEKSRLLSDRFSAERPKGSFSTLEIQRTEQGDSAMYLCASILSGAGELFFGEGSRLTVL.

CDR3 region: CASSLNPSADGSDGYTF. DNA of the CDR3: TGCGCCAGCAGCTTGAACCCCTCGGCAGACGGGTCGGATGGCTACACCTTC. This chain links TRBV5-1 with TRBJ1-2; D unresolved. The CDR3 length is 17 residues. V lost 1 base and J 6 bases, leaving 22 bases between the germline ends. Germline CDR1 is SGHRS and CDR2 is YFSETQ.

V and J are TRBV7-3 and TRBJ2-1; 11 nucleotides align to TRBD2. The CDR3 consists of 16 residues. Germline V gives CDR1 SGHTA, CDR2 FQGTGA. With V trimmed by 4 bases and J by 1 base, 3 bases remained unmatched. CDR3 amino acids: CASSSTSGGSYNEQFF. DNA for the CDR3: TGTGCCAGCAGCTCCACTAGCGGGGGATCCTACAATGAGCAGTTCTTC.

The chain links TRBV5-1 to TRBJ2-3; no clear D gene. The germline V and J ends were trimmed by 0 bases and 2 bases, with 10 bases remaining between them. This CDR3 is built from 15 residues. The germline V gene encodes CDR1 SGHRS and CDR2 YFSETQ. Here the CDR3 reads CASSLDPVNTDTQYF. The CDR3 DNA follows: TGCGCCAGCAGCTTGGACCCGGTGAACACAGATACGCAGTATTTT.

This sequence joins TRBV6-5 and TRBJ2-7; 13 bases agree with TRBD2. The V gene's germline CDR1 is MNHEY and CDR2 SVGAGI. The CDR3 loop spans 15 amino acids. Unmatched junction bases numbered 6, after V lost 6 bases and J lost 4 bases. Written as DNA, the CDR3 is TGTGCCAGCAGCCGACGGACTAGCGGGAGATACGAGCAGTACTTC. Protein sequence: CASSRRTSGRYEQYF.

This chain connects TRBV14 to TRBJ1-2; D not certain. Germline lookup yields CDR1 SGHDN and CDR2 FVKESK. The CDR3 consists of 13 residues. V gave up 0 bases and J gave up 4 bases, with 6 bases separating them. CDR3 nucleotides: TGTGCCAGCAGCCAAGATCTTTCCTATGGCTACACCTTC. Translated, it gives CASSQDLSYGYTF.

The V and J genes are TRBV29-1 and TRBJ2-7, with TRBD1 matching 10 bases. This CDR3 is built from 15 residues. J gave up 0 bases and V 5 bases, and 7 bases lay outside the gene matches. CDR1 is SQVTM and CDR2 is ANQGSEA in the germline V gene. CDR3 sequence: CSVSATGGGSYEQYF. The CDR3, as DNA: TGCAGCGTTTCAGCGACAGGGGGCGGCTCCTACGAGCAGTACTTC.

This clone occurred once. The chain carries TRBV7-9 and TRBJ1-1, with 7 bases aligning to TRBD1. The germline V gene has CDR1 SEHNR and CDR2 FQNEAQ (reference sequence). Germline trimming cut 5 bases from V and 1 base from J; bases unmatched to any gene: 4. The CDR3 contains 14 residues. The CDR3 protein is CASSLGQENTEAFF. CDR3 nucleotide sequence: TGTGCCAGCAGCCTAGGACAGGAGAACACTGAAGCTTTCTTT.

The chain has TRBV7-2 and TRBJ2-5; the D gene is possibly TRBD2 (6 bases). Per germline, CDR1 SGHTA and CDR2 FQGNSA. The CDR3 covers 14 residues. Deletions cut 1 base from V and 9 bases from J, with 15 bases between. CDR3 sequence (DNA): TGTGCCAGCAGCTTAGACGGAGGGCAGTCGGCCCAGTACTTC. It translates to CASSLDGGQSAQYF. Full variable domain (missing parts from reference TRBV7-2 and TRBJ2-5): GAGVSQSPSNKVTEKGKDVELRCDPISGHTALYWYRQSLGQGLEFLIYFQGNSAPDKSGLPSDRFSAERTGGSVSTLTIQRTQQEDSAVYLCASSLDGGQSAQYFGPGTRLLVL.

As for this clone: The germline gene is not matched at one end of the junction; a read error may be the cause. V gene TRBV7-7 combines with J gene TRBJ1-4, with 8 nucleotides matching TRBD1. CDR1 is SSHAT, CDR2 FNYEAQ, per germline (reference sequence). This CDR3 region has 17 residues. The CDR3 DNA reads TGTGCTAGCAGCCCCGGACAGGGCCTAGCTTTTGGTGAAAAACTGTTTTTT. Its protein product is CASSPGQGLAFGEKLFF.

This clone was observed a single time. The rearrangement links TRBV19 to TRBJ1-4, with TRBD1 identical over 7 bases. The length of the CDR3 is 18 residues. V shed 7 bases, J shed 0 bases, and the junction held 14 bases outside the gene matches. Germline assignment: CDR1 LNHDA and CDR2 SQIVND (reference sequence). The CDR3, as DNA: TGTGCCAGTACCCCGAGGGGCAGGGGGAGGTCAACTAATGAAAAACTGTTTTTT. Translated, it gives CASTPRGRGRSTNEKLFF.

The gene calls are TRBV7-2 and TRBJ1-5, with D unclear. This CDR3 has 14 residues. The germline V and J ends were trimmed by 4 bases and 7 bases, with 14 bases remaining between them. Germline V gene data show CDR1 as SGHTA and CDR2 as FQGNSA. CDR3 amino acids: CASSSAGREQPQHF. In DNA, the CDR3 is TGTGCCAGCAGCTCCGCCGGTAGGGAGCAGCCCCAGCATTTT.

The chain recombines TRBV7-2 with TRBJ1-1; D gene uncertain. V lost 6 bases to trimming and J lost 1 base, with 6 bases between them. Germline V gives CDR1 SGHTA, CDR2 FQGNSA. This CDR3 region has 12 residues. CDR3 sequence: CASRPGNTEAFF. The CDR3 nucleotides are TGTGCCAGCAGACCGGGGAACACTGAAGCTTTCTTT.

V usage is TRBV14 and J usage is TRBJ1-2, with 7 bases lining up with TRBD1. V shed 5 bases, J shed 4 bases, and the junction held 13 bases outside the gene matches. Per germline, CDR1 SGHDN and CDR2 FVKESK. The CDR3 loop spans 16 amino acids. The CDR3 DNA sequence: TGTGCCAGCAGCTTGGCCTCCCAGGGGGTCGGCTATGGCTACACCTTC. It translates to CASSLASQGVGYGYTF. The variable domain in full, completed from reference TRBV14 and TRBJ1-2, reads EAGVTQFPSHSVIEKGQTVTLRCDPISGHDNLYWYRRVMGKEIKFLLHFVKESKQDESGMPNNRFLAERTGGTYSTLKVQPAELEDSGVYFCASSLASQGVGYGYTFGSGTRLTVV.

The chain employs TRBV28 and TRBJ2-7, with D possibly being TRBD2 (7 bases). The CDR3 is 16 residues long. The V gene lost 4 bases and the J gene lost 2 bases, with 18 bases spanning the gap. Looked up from germline, CDR1 is MDHEN and CDR2 is SYDVKM. CDR3 sequence reads: CASSWGGSGIAYEQYF. For the CDR3, the DNA is TGTGCCAGCAGTTGGGGGGGCAGCGGGATCGCCTACGAGCAGTACTTC.

Only one count was recorded for this clone. This chain joins TRBV27 and TRBJ2-1, with 10 bases identical to TRBD2. Germline V gene sequence: CDR1 MNHEY, CDR2 SMNVEV (reference sequence). The CDR3 contains 14 residues. V trimming: 8 bases; J trimming: 8 bases; junction bases outside the gene matches: 9. In nucleotides, the CDR3 is TGTGCCAGCGGTTGGGCTAGCGGGAGATATGAGCAGTTCTTC. Protein: CASGWASGRYEQFF.

The chain uses TRBV5-6 and TRBJ2-2; 11 bases match TRBD2. The CDR3 is made up of 15 amino acids. V lost 4 bases to trimming and J lost 4 bases; unmatched junction nucleotides: 3. CDR1 and CDR2 (germline): SGHDT, YYEEEE. The CDR3 DNA is TGTGCCAGCAGCCTAGCGGGAGGTTCCACCGGGGAGCTGTTTTTT. It encodes CASSLAGGSTGELFF.

The V gene is TRBV21-1, the J gene TRBJ2-7; TRBD2, as called in the table, went unchecked against the DNA. TRBV21-1 is flagged as a pseudogene. This CDR3 region has 19 residues. The CDR3 loop is CASSNDRGGPSPLAYEQYF. DNA for the CDR3: TGTGCCAGCAGCAACGATCGCGGGGGTCCGAGCCCCCTTGCCTACGAGCAGTACTTC.

The sample holds one count of this clone. V and J are TRBV28 and TRBJ1-3; TRBD1 aligns across 8 bases. From germline, CDR1 is MDHEN and CDR2 SYDVKM. The CDR3 sequence is 15 residues long. The trim removed 8 bases at V and 4 bases at J, leaving 10 bases unmatched. CDR3 region: CASGTTGDSGNTIYF. CDR3 DNA: TGTGCCAGCGGAACGACAGGGGACTCAGGAAACACCATATATTTT.

This clone was seen a handful of times. Additional DNA sequences in this sample encode the identical CDR3. The chain carries TRBV6-6 and TRBJ1-1; D is undetermined. This CDR3 comprises 13 residues. Germline-derived CDR1 and CDR2 are MNHNY and SVGAGI (reference sequence). V was trimmed by 2 bases and J by 1 base, leaving 5 bases between them. CDR3 sequence: CASSYRQNTEAFF. In nucleotides, the CDR3 is TGTGCCAGCAGTTACCGACAGAACACTGAAGCTTTCTTT.